These 21 T cell receptor beta chains originate from one sample sequenced in a study of a mutant IDH1 vaccine in newly diagnosed glioma. The time point here: week 35, safety follow-up. Mutant IDH1 20-mer peptide, at 300 ug, made up each vaccine dose, with topical imiquimod. Method: immunoSEQ multiplex PCR; TCRdb's copy keeps in-frame clones and lacks some. The table records some 58,000 clones, more than 80% of them present only once. No cognate antigen is known for these TCRs. The sequencing here drew on PBMCs, taken from a glioma patient whose treatment included an IDH1 peptide vaccine. The receptors were sampled from a man aged 35 to 55 with glioma.

CDR3 protein: CATSRDLTGARGYTF. CDR3 DNA sequence: TGTGCCACCAGCAGAGATCTAACAGGGGCGCGCGGCTACACCTTC. This chain uses TRBV15 with TRBJ1-2; 7 nucleotides align to TRBD1. In germline, CDR1 is LNHNV, CDR2 YYDKDF (reference sequence). The CDR3 has 15 amino acids. Trimming removed 0 bases from V and 8 bases from J; junction bases left unmatched: 9.

The chain is built from TRBV5-6 and TRBJ2-1; 10 nucleotides agree with TRBD2. The CDR3 runs to 12 residues. Germline-derived CDR1 and CDR2 are SGHDT and YYEEEE. Trimming took 2 bases from V and 11 from J; bases not matched to a gene: 1. The CDR3 sequence: CASSLAGGKQFF. CDR3 bases: TGTGCCAGCAGCTTAGCGGGGGGGAAGCAGTTCTTC.

The V and J genes are TRBV30 and TRBJ2-7; TRBD1 or TRBD2 may be the D gene (5 bases each). Trimming left V 5 bases short and J 3 bases short, with 14 bases between. CDR3 length: 13 amino acids. Germline assignment: CDR1 GTSNPN and CDR2 SVGIG (reference sequence). This CDR3 is CAWGTGLNYEQYF. CDR3 coding DNA: TGTGCCTGGGGGACGGGTTTAAACTACGAGCAGTACTTC.

As DNA, the CDR3 is TGCGCCAGCAGCCCGCGACCGGGCAGGGATACGCAGTATTTT. It yields the protein CASSPRPGRDTQYF. The chain combines TRBV5-1 with TRBJ2-3; D call uncertain. This CDR3 has 14 amino acids. Trimming left V 4 bases short and J 6 bases short, with 15 bases between. The germline gives CDR1 SGHRS, CDR2 YFSETQ. The full variable domain, with the rest looked up from reference TRBV5-1 and TRBJ2-3, is KAGVTQTPRYLIKTRGQQVTLSCSPISGHRSVSWYQQTPGQGLQFLFEYFSETQRNKGNFPGRFSGRQFSNSRSEMNVSTLELGDSALYLCASSPRPGRDTQYFGPGTRLTVL.

This clone turned up a few times. The rearrangement uses TRBV28 and TRBJ1-5; D not resolved. Germline lookup yields CDR1 MDHEN and CDR2 SYDVKM. The CDR3 totals 13 residues. The V gene lost 6 bases and the J gene lost 7 bases, with 13 bases spanning the gap. The DNA of the CDR3 is TGTGCCAGCAGCTCCGTCGCCGGGCAGCCCCAGCATTTT. This codes for CASSSVAGQPQHF.

Here the CDR3 reads CASSQERGGGYNEQFF. For the CDR3, the DNA is TGCGCCAGCAGCCAAGAACGAGGGGGCGGGTACAATGAGCAGTTCTTC. The chain carries TRBV4-3 and TRBJ2-1, with 7 bases aligning to TRBD1. This CDR3 has 16 residues. Looked up from germline, CDR1 is LGHNA and CDR2 is YSLEER. Losses at the gene ends were 0 bases for V and 4 bases for J; bases not matched to a gene: 6.

V gene TRBV13 combines with J gene TRBJ1-4, with a tentative D call TRBD1 (6 bases). Per germline, CDR1 PRHDT and CDR2 FYEKMQ (reference sequence). The V end lost 5 bases, the J end lost 10 bases, and 17 bases lay between the germline ends. The CDR3 loop spans 14 amino acids. Written as DNA, the CDR3 is TGTGCCAGCAGCGGCCACAGGGATAAGGGAAAACTGTTTTTT. It yields the protein CASSGHRDKGKLFF.

The chain couples TRBV4-3 to TRBJ2-2, with 12 bases identical to TRBD2. The CDR3 is made up of 18 amino acids. Germline assignment: CDR1 LGHNA and CDR2 YSLEER. Unmatched junction bases numbered 12, after V lost 5 bases and J lost 5 bases. The CDR3 loop reads CASSTRTSGEFITGELFF. The CDR3 region has the DNA TGCGCCAGCAGCACCCGGACTAGCGGGGAATTCATAACCGGGGAGCTGTTTTTT.

The rearrangement links TRBV27 to TRBJ2-1; the match to TRBD2 covers 7 bases. This CDR3 is built from 15 residues. CDR1 MNHEY and CDR2 SMNVEV come from the germline V gene (reference sequence). The J segment lost 1 base and the V segment lost 6 bases, leaving 6 bases of the junction unmatched. The CDR3 spells CASRSGATSYNEQFF. The CDR3 nucleotides read TGTGCCAGCAGGAGCGGGGCCACATCCTACAATGAGCAGTTCTTC.

The chain joins TRBV28 to TRBJ2-7; a weak D match, TRBD1 (5 bases). The CDR3 consists of 11 residues. V lost 3 bases to trimming and J lost 7 bases, with 7 bases between them. Germline lookup yields CDR1 MDHEN and CDR2 SYDVKM. The CDR3 bases are TGTGCCAGCAGTTTCAAGGGGGAGCAGTACTTC. It specifies CASSFKGEQYF.

J is TRBJ2-6 and V is TRBV28; a possible D gene is TRBD1 (6 bases). The CDR3 extends over 15 amino acids. The germline V gene encodes CDR1 MDHEN and CDR2 SYDVKM. V shed 5 bases and J shed 1 base, with 9 bases lying between them. In DNA, the CDR3 is TGTGCCAGCAGTATTACAGGGTCTGGGGCCAACGTCCTGACTTTC. Its translation is CASSITGSGANVLTF.

The chain is built from TRBV7-9 and TRBJ2-7; 8 bases map to TRBD2. There are 18 residues in the CDR3. From germline, CDR1 is SEHNR and CDR2 FQNEAQ (reference sequence). The trim removed 2 bases at V and 0 bases at J, leaving 12 bases unmatched. The chain's CDR3 is CASSLLGTTSASSYEQYF. DNA of the CDR3: TGTGCCAGCAGCTTACTAGGAACGACTAGCGCGAGCTCCTACGAGCAGTACTTC.

The V gene is TRBV18, the J gene TRBJ2-4; 8 nucleotides align to TRBD2. The V gene's germline CDR1 is KGHSH and CDR2 LQKENI. This CDR3 comprises 17 residues. V trimming: 0 bases; J trimming: 0 bases; junction bases outside the gene matches: 4. The chain's CDR3 is CASSPPGGGLAKNIQYF. CDR3 DNA sequence: TGTGCCAGCTCACCACCCGGGGGGGGGTTAGCCAAAAACATTCAGTACTTC.

V usage is TRBV19 and J usage is TRBJ2-7; 9 bases map to TRBD2. The CDR3 totals 17 residues. V gave up 2 bases and J gave up 0 bases; unmatched junction bases: 8. The germline CDR1 and CDR2 sequences are LNHDA and SQIVND (reference sequence). CDR3 in amino acids: CASSISALAGVSYEQYF. CDR3 nucleotides: TGTGCCAGTAGTATATCGGCCTTAGCGGGGGTCTCCTACGAGCAGTACTTC.

V usage is TRBV7-8 and J usage is TRBJ2-7, with a tentative D call TRBD1 (6 bases). The CDR3 totals 17 residues. Germline V gene sequence: CDR1 SGHVS, CDR2 FQNEAQ. V was trimmed by 5 bases and J by 3 bases, leaving 23 bases between them. CDR3 nucleotide sequence: TGTGCCAGCAGCCCGAAGACCATATACAGGGAAGACTACGAGCAGTACTTC. As protein: CASSPKTIYREDYEQYF.

The J gene is TRBJ2-7, the V gene TRBV5-6, with D perhaps assigned TRBD1 or TRBD2 (5 bases each). CDR3 length equals 13 residues. The germline CDR1 and CDR2 sequences are SGHDT and YYEEEE. The V gene lost 4 bases and the J gene lost 2 bases, with 10 bases spanning the gap. DNA for the CDR3: TGTGCCAGCAGCATCGGGACGGCCTACGAGCAGTACTTC. It codes for CASSIGTAYEQYF.

The chain joins TRBV6-5 to TRBJ1-1; no definite D call. Germline lookup yields CDR1 MNHEY and CDR2 SVGAGI. The CDR3 consists of 12 residues. V shed 6 bases and J shed 2 bases, with 7 bases lying between them. CDR3 region: CASRRPNTEAFF. The CDR3 region has the DNA TGTGCCAGCAGAAGACCCAACACTGAAGCTTTCTTT.

This chain links TRBV2 with TRBJ1-2; D not certain. The CDR3 has 14 amino acids. Trimming took off 6 bases at V and 5 bases at J, with 16 bases between the two ends. Germline V gene data show CDR1 as SNHLY and CDR2 as FYNNEI. The CDR3 nucleotides read TGTGCCAGCAGCCCACCCCGGGATTTATATGGCTACACCTTC. This gives the protein CASSPPRDLYGYTF.

Only a few counts were recorded for this clone. The chain joins TRBV19 to TRBJ1-1, with D perhaps TRBD1 (6 bases). The CDR3 consists of 13 residues. V lost 5 bases and J lost 1, with 8 bases in between. The germline V gene has CDR1 LNHDA and CDR2 SQIVND (reference sequence). The DNA for the CDR3 is TGTGCCAGTAGTCTACAGGGGAACACTGAAGCTTTCTTT. It is translated as CASSLQGNTEAFF.

J is TRBJ1-4 and V is TRBV11-2; TRBD1 matches 8 bases. J gave up 5 bases and V 4 bases, and 3 bases lay outside the gene matches. Germline lookup yields CDR1 SGHAT and CDR2 FQNNGV. The CDR3 length is 14 residues. DNA of the CDR3: TGTGCCAGCAGCTGGGGACAGGCGAATGAAAAACTGTTTTTT. Translating it yields CASSWGQANEKLFF.

The chain employs TRBV2 and TRBJ1-3; the match to TRBD1 covers 8 bases. The CDR3 length is 13 residues. The junction had 1 base not matched to a gene; V was cut back by 6 bases and J by 3 bases. The germline V gene encodes CDR1 SNHLY and CDR2 FYNNEI. This CDR3 reads CASSTGGGNTIYF. CDR3 DNA sequence: TGTGCCAGCAGCACAGGGGGTGGAAACACCATATATTTT.